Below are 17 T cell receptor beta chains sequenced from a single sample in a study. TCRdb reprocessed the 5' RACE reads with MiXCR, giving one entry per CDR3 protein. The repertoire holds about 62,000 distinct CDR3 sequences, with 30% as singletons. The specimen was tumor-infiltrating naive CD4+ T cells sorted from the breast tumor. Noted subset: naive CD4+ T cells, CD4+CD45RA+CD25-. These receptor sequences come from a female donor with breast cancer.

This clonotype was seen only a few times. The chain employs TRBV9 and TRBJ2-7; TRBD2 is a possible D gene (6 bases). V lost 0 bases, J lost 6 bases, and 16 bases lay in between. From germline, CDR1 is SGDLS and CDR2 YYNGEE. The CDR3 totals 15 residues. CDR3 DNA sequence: TGTGCCAGCAGCGTAGAAGGGACTTTCGGCGGCGAGCAGTACTTC. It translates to CASSVEGTFGGEQYF.

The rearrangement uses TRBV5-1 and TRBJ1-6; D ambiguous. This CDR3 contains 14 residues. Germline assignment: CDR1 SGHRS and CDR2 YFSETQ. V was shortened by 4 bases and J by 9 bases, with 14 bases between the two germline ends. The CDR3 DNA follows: TGCGCCAGCAGCCCGGAGTTTTGGATTTCACCCCTCCACTTT. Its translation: CASSPEFWISPLHF. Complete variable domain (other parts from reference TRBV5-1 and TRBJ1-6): KAGVTQTPRYLIKTRGQQVTLSCSPISGHRSVSWYQQTPGQGLQFLFEYFSETQRNKGNFPGRFSGRQFSNSRSEMNVSTLELGDSALYLCASSPEFWISPLHFGNGTRLTVT.

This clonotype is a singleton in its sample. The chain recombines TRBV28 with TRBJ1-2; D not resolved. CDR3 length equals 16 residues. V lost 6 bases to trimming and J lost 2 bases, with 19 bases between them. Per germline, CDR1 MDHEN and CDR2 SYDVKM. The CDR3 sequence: CASSSPDWTGNYGYTF. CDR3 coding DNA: TGTGCCAGCAGCTCCCCAGACTGGACCGGGAACTATGGCTACACCTTC.

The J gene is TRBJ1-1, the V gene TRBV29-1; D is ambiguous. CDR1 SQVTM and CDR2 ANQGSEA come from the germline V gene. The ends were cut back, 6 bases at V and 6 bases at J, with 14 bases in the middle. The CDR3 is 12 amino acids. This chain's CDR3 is CSVKSGGSEAFF. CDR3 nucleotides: TGCAGCGTAAAATCGGGAGGGTCTGAAGCTTTCTTT.

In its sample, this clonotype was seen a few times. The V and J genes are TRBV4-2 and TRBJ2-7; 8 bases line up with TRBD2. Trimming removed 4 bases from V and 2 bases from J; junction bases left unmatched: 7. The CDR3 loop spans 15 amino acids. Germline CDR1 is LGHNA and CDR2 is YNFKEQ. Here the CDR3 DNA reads TGTGCCAGCAGCCGGGCGGGAGGCCCGACCTACGAGCAGTACTTC. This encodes CASSRAGGPTYEQYF.

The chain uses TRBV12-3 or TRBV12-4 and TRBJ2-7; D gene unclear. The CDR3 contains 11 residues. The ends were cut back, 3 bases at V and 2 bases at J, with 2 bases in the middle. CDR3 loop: CASSFTYEQYF. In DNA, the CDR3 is TGTGCCAGCAGTTTTACCTACGAGCAGTACTTC.

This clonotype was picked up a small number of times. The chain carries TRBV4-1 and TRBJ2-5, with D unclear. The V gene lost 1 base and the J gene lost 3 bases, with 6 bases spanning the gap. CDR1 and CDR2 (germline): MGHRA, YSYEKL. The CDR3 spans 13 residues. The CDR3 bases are TGCGCCAGCAGCCAAGGGCCCGAAGAGACCCAGTACTTC. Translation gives CASSQGPEETQYF.

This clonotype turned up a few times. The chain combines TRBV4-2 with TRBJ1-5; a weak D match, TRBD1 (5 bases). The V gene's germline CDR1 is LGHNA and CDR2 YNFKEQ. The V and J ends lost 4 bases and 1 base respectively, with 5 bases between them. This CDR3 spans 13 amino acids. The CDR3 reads CASSRDSNQPQHF. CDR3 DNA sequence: TGTGCCAGCAGCCGGGACAGCAATCAGCCCCAGCATTTT.

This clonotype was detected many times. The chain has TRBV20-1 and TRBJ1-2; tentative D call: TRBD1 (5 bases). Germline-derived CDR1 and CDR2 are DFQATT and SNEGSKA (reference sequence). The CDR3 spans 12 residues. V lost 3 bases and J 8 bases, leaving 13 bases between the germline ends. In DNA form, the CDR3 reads TGCAGTGCTAGCGAGGGGCTGAAGGGCTACACCTTC. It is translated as CSASEGLKGYTF.

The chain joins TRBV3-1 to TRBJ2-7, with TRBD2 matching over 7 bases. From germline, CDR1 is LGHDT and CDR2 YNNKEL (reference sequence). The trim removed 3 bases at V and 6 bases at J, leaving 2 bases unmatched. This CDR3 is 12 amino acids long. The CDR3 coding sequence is TGTGCCAGCAGCCAGGGACTACGCGAGCAGTACTTC. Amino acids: CASSQGLREQYF.

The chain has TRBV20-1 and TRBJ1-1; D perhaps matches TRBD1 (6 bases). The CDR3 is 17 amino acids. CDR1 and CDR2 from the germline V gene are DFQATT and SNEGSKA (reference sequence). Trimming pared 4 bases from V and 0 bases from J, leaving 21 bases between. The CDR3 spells CSATAPLLGAVNTEAFF. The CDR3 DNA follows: TGCAGTGCTACCGCCCCTTTGCTGGGGGCGGTGAACACTGAAGCTTTCTTT.

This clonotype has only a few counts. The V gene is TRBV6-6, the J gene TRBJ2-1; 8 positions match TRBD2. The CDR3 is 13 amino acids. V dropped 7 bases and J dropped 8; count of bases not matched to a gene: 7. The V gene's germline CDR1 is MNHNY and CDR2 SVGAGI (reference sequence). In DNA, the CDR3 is TGTGCCAGCACCCCAACGGGAGGGCATGAGCAGTTCTTC. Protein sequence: CASTPTGGHEQFF.

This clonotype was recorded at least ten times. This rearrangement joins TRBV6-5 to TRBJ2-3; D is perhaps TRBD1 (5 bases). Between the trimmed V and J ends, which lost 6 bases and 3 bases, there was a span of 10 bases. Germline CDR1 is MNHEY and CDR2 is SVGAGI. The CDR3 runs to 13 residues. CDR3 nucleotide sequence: TGTGCCAGCAGCCCCAGGGTGACAGATACGCAGTATTTT. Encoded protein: CASSPRVTDTQYF.

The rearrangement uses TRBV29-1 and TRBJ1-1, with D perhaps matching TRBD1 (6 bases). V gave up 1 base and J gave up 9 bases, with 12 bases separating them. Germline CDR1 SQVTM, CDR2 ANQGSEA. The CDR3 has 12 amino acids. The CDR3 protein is CSVEADRRKAFF. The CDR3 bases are TGCAGCGTTGAAGCGGACAGACGGAAAGCTTTCTTT. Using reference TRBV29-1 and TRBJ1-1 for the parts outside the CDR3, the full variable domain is SAVISQKPSRDICQRGTSLTIQCQVDSQVTMMFWYRQQPGQSLTLIATANQGSEATYESGFVIDKFPISRPNLTFSTLTVSNMSPEDSSIYLCSVEADRRKAFFGQGTRLTVV.

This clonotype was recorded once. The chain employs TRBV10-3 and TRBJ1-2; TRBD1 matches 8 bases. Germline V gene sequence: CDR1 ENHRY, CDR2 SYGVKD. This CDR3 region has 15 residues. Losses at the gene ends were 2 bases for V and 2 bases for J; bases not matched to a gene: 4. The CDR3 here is CAISEGQGANYGYTF. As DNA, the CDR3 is TGTGCCATCAGTGAGGGTCAGGGGGCGAACTATGGCTACACCTTC.

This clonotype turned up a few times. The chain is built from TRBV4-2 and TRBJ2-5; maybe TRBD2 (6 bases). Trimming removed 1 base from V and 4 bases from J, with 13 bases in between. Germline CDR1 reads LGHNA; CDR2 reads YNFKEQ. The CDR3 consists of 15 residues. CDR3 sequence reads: CASSQVGSAGETQYF. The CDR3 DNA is TGTGCCAGCAGCCAAGTCGGGAGTGCTGGAGAGACCCAGTACTTC.

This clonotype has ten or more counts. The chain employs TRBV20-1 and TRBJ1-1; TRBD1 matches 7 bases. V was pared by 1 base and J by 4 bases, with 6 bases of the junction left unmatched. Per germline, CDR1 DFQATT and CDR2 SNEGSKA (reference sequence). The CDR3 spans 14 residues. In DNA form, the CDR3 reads TGCAGTGCTAGAGTTCCAGGGGGTAGCACTGAAGCTTTCTTT. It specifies CSARVPGGSTEAFF.